This section outlines one T cell receptor beta chain sequence together with its context. These data originate in a study of blood T cell repertoires in COVID-19. The overall study: The United States, Italy and Spain provided the acute and convalescent COVID-19 samples. Nucleic acid was either cDNA or gDNA, and it came from T cells, B-cell-depleted T cells, or PBMCs.

CDR3 length: 13 residues. V was shortened by 6 bases and J by 2 bases, with 8 bases between the two germline ends. TCRdb's table, derived via immunoSEQ multiplex PCR, lists solely in-frame clones and lacks some. The table has about 270,000 clones, just under 85% seen once. The receptor was derived from a woman aged 45-65 years with active or convalescent COVID-19. The chain is built from TRBV12-3 or TRBV12-4 and TRBJ1-5, with D uncertain. What was sequenced was peripheral blood. CDR3 nucleotides: TGTGCCAGCAGAGTAGCTGGCAATCAGCCCCAGCATTTT. This encodes CASRVAGNQPQHF.